This record looks at one T cell receptor beta chain sequence and its context. Its antigen is currently unknown. This entry belongs to a study of T cells in Graves' hyperthyroidism and ophthalmopathy. Study-wide results and limits: Most thyroid clonotypes expanded above 0.001 appeared in blood too. The model's output predicted ophthalmopathy at a median of around 7 months prior to onset.

Amplified TCR beta CDR3 regions derived from RNA transcripts. The study used the HTBI primer set for a first-round RT-PCR of the TCR CDR3. TCRdb called the multiplex PCR reads again in MiXCR, with one record for every CDR3 protein. In the table there are about 350,000 distinct CDR3 sequences, about 18% of which are singletons. Patients were excluded for uncontrolled infection, other autoimmune disease, pregnancy or lactation. Clinical symptoms, serum thyroxine, TRAb, thyroid ultrasound and orbital computed tomography established diagnosis. The TCR was taken from a woman aged 25 to 39 with Graves' hyperthyroidism that later progressed to Graves' ophthalmopathy. Sequences were obtained from blood.

The CDR3 loop reads CASSTYRGGQQFF. The CDR3 region has the DNA TGTGCCAGCAGTACTTACAGGGGCGGACAGCAGTTCTTC. The chain is built from TRBV28 and TRBJ2-1; TRBD1 aligns across 7 bases. Germline V gene sequence: CDR1 MDHEN, CDR2 SYDVKM. The CDR3 covers 13 residues. Unmatched junction bases numbered 9, after V lost 5 bases and J lost 11 bases.